The clone carrying this TCR beta chain came up a few times. These data are taken from a study of CD8+CD57+ T cells in acquired aplastic anemia. Genomic DNA served as template for TCR beta VDJ and CDR3 profiling. TCRdb itself ran the reads through MiXCR, one entry per CDR3 protein. The sample consists of about 270,000 distinct CDR3 sequences, approximately 57% of them appearing once. Trimming removed 3 bases from V and 4 bases from J, with 16 bases in between. The length of the CDR3 is 15 residues. CDR1 SGHVS and CDR2 FNYEAQ come from the germline V gene. The TCR sequence derives from a human donor with severe aplastic anemia or a healthy control (not recorded which). Sequencing was done on a sample of sorted CD4+, CD8+, or CD8+CD57+ T cells (not recorded which) from PBMCs. V and J are TRBV7-6 and TRBJ2-7; tentative D call: TRBD2 (5 bases). The CDR3, as DNA: TGTGCCAGCAGCTTTGCAGGAGGCCCTGGGTACGAGCAGTACTTC. Translated, it gives CASSFAGGPGYEQYF.